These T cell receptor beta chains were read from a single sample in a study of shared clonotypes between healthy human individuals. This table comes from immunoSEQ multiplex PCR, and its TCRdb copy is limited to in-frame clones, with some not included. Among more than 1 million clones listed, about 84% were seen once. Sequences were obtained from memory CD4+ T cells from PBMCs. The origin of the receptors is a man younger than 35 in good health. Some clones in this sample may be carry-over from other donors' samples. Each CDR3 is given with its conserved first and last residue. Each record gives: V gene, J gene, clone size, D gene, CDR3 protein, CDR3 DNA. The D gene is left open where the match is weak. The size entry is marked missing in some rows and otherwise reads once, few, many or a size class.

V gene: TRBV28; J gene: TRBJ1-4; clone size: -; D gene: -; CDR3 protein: CASSLRQGQLFF; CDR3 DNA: TGTGCCAGCAGTCTCCGTCAGGGACAACTGTTTTTT
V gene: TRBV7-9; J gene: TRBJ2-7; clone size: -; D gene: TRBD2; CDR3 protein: CASSRLGTSGSSSYEQYF; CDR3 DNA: TGTGCCAGCAGCCGGCTAGGGACTAGCGGGAGCTCCTCCTACGAGCAGTACTTC
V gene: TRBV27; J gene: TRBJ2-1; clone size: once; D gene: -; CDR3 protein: CASTPAPSSYNEQFF; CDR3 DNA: TGTGCCAGCACCCCGGCTCCGAGCTCCTACAATGAGCAGTTCTTC
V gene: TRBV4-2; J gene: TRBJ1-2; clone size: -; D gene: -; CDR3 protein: CASSQDARTTSYGYTF; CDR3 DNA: TGTGCCAGCAGCCAAGACGCAAGGACTACGAGCTATGGCTACACCTTC
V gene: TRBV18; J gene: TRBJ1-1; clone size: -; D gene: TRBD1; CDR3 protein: CASSPPTGLNTEAFF; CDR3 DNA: TGTGCCAGCTCACCACCGACAGGGCTGAACACTGAAGCTTTCTTT
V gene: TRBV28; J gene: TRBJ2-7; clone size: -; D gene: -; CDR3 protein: CASSPPDRPYEQYF; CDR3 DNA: TGTGCCAGCAGTCCCCCGGACAGACCCTACGAGCAGTACTTC
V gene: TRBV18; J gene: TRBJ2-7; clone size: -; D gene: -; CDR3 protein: CASSPAGTDHEQYF; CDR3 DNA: TGTGCCAGCTCACCTGCCGGGACTGACCACGAGCAGTACTTC
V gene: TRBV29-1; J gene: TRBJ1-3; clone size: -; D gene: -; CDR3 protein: CSVQIGTKGGNTIYF; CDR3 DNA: TGCAGCGTTCAAATCGGGACTAAGGGTGGAAACACCATATATTTT
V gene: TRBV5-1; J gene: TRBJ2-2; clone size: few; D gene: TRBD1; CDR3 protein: CASSSGQTLANTGELFF; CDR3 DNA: TGCGCCAGCAGCTCGGGACAGACCCTCGCGAACACCGGGGAGCTGTTTTTT
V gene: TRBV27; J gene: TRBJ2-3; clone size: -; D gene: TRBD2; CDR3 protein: CASSVRGDWRGDTQYF; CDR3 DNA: TGTGCCAGCAGTGTCCGGGGGGATTGGCGGGGAGATACGCAGTATTTT
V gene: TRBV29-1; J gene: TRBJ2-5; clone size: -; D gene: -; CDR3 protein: CSVGRPLRPGETQYF; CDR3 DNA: TGCAGCGTTGGGCGGCCCCTGAGGCCTGGGGAGACCCAGTACTTC
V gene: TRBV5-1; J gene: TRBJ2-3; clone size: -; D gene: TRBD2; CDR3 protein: CASSSSGASTDTQYF; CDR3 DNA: TGCGCCAGCAGCTCTAGCGGAGCTAGCACAGATACGCAGTATTTT
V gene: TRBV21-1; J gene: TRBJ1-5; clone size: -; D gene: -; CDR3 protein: CASSKEIFGDRGRNQPQHF; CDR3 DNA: TGTGCCAGCAGCAAAGAAATATTTGGGGACAGGGGGAGAAATCAGCCCCAGCATTTT
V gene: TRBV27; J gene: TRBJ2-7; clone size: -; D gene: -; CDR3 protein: CASRRLGRAGYEQYF; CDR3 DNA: TGTGCCAGCAGGCGCTTGGGCAGGGCCGGCTACGAGCAGTACTTC
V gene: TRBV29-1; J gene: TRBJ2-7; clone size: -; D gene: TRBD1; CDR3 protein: CSAIQGGTYEQYF; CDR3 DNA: TGCAGCGCAATACAGGGGGGAACCTACGAGCAGTACTTC
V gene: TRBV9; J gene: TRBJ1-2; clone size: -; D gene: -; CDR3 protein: CASSVVRVVGYGYTF; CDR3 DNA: TGTGCCAGCAGCGTAGTCCGGGTGGTGGGATATGGCTACACCTTC
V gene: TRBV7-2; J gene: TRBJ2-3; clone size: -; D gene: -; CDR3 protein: CASSPRRGADTQYF; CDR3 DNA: TGTGCCAGCAGCCCCCGACGGGGCGCAGATACGCAGTATTTT
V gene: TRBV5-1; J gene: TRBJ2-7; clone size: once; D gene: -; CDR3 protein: CASSSPQAYEQYF; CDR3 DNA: TGCGCCAGCAGCTCGCCTCAAGCTTACGAGCAGTACTTC
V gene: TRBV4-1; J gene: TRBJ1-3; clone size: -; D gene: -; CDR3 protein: CASSQGLKGPSAGNTIYF; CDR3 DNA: TGCGCCAGCAGCCAGGGTCTCAAGGGTCCCTCAGCTGGAAACACCATATATTTT
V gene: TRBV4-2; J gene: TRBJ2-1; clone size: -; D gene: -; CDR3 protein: CASSQVEGGYNEQFF; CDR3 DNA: TGTGCCAGCAGCCAAGTAGAGGGGGGGTACAATGAGCAGTTCTTC
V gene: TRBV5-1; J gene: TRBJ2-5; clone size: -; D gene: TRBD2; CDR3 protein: CASSLEPGGLAGIETQYF; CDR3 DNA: TGCGCCAGCAGCTTGGAACCGGGCGGACTAGCGGGAATAGAGACCCAGTACTTC
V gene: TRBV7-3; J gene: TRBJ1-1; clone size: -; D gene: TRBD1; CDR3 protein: CASSFGRGRPAFF; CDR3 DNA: TGTGCCAGCAGCTTCGGCAGGGGGCGCCCCGCTTTCTTT
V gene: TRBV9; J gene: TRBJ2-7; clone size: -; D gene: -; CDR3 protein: CASSANAGQPYEQYF; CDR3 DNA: TGTGCCAGCAGCGCCAACGCCGGACAGCCCTACGAGCAGTACTTC
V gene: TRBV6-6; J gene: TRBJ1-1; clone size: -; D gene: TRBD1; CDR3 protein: CVSRGNPYFWQAFF; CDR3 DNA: TGTGTCTCCAGGGGGAATCCCTATTTCTGGCAAGCTTTCTTT
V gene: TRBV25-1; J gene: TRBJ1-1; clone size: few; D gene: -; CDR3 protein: CASSDIMNTEAFF; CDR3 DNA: TGTGCCAGCAGCGACATCATGAACACTGAAGCTTTCTTT
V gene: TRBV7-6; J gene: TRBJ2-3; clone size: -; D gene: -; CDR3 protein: CASRRGIGTDTQYF; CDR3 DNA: TGTGCCAGCAGGAGAGGGATCGGCACAGATACGCAGTATTTT
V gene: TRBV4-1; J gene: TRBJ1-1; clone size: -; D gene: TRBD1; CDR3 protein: CASSRGQGANTEAFF; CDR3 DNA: TGCGCCAGCAGCCGCGGACAGGGGGCGAACACTGAAGCTTTCTTT
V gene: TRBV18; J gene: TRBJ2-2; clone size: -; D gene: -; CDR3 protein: CASSPFPGPELFF; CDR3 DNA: TGTGCCAGCTCACCCTTTCCGGGGCCTGAGCTGTTTTTT
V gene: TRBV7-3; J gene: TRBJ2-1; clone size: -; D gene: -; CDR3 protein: CASSLGGKYEQFF; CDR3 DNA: TGTGCCAGCAGCTTAGGCGGGAAGTATGAGCAGTTCTTC
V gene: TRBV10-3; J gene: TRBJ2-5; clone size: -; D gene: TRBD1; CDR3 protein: CATARTGGSRETQYF; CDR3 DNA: TGTGCCACCGCCAGGACAGGGGGAAGTAGAGAGACCCAGTACTTC
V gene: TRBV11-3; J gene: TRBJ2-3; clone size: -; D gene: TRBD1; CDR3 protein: CASAGTDDTQYF; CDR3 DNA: TGTGCCAGCGCAGGGACAGATGATACGCAGTATTTT
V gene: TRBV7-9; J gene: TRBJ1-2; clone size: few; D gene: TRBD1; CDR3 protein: CASRPTGGGYTF; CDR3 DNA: TGTGCCAGCAGGCCGACAGGGGGCGGCTACACCTTC
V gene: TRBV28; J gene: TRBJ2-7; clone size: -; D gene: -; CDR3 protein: CASSSPQTHSYEQYF; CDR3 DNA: TGTGCCAGCAGCTCTCCCCAGACACACTCCTACGAGCAGTACTTC
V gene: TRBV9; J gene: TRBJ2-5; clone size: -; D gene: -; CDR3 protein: CASSVGQRQETQYF; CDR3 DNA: TGTGCCAGCAGCGTAGGGCAGCGCCAAGAGACCCAGTACTTC
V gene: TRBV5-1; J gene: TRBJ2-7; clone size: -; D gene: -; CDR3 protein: CASSFPGLPSYEQYF; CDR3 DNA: TGCGCCAGCAGCTTTCCGGGACTTCCCTCCTACGAGCAGTACTTC
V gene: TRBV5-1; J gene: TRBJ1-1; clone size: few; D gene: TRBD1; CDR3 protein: CASSLFPASGQGAGTEAFF; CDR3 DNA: TGCGCCAGCAGCTTGTTTCCGGCATCAGGACAGGGGGCAGGAACTGAAGCTTTCTTT
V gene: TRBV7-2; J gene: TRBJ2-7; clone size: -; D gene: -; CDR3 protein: CASSLVEGVTYEQYF; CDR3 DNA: TGTGCCAGCAGCTTAGTGGAAGGGGTGACCTACGAGCAGTACTTC
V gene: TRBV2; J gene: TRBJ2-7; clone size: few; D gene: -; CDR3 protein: CASTGDIYEQYF; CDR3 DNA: TGTGCCAGCACGGGAGACATATACGAGCAGTACTTC
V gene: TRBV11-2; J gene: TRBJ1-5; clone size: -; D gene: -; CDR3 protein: CASSLTEGNQPQHF; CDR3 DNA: TGTGCCAGCAGCCTCACCGAAGGCAATCAGCCCCAGCATTTT
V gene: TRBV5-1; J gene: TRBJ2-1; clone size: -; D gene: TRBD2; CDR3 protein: CASSLALVAGDEQFF; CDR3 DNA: TGCGCCAGCAGCTTGGCCCTAGTAGCGGGGGATGAGCAGTTCTTC
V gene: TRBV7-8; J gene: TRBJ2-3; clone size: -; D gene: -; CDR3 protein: CASSPRDFLTDTQYF; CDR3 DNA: TGTGCCAGCAGCCCCCGGGACTTTCTCACAGATACGCAGTATTTT
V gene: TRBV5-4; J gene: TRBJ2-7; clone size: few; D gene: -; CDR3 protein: CASSRTLTTGEQYF; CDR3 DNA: TGTGCCAGCAGCCGGACTCTGACTACGGGCGAGCAGTACTTC
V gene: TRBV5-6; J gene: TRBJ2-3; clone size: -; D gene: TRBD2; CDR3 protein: CASRSSGKTQYF; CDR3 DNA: TGTGCCAGCAGATCTAGCGGTAAAACGCAGTATTTT
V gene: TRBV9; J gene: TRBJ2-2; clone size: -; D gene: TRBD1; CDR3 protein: CASSVAGQIFGELFF; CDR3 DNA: TGTGCCAGCAGCGTAGCGGGACAGATATTTGGGGAGCTGTTTTTT